This passage covers 9 T cell receptor beta chains from one sample sequenced in a study of CD8 T cells in ankylosing spondylitis. One entry per CDR3 protein, called by TCRdb with MiXCR from the 5' RACE reads. The sample yields hundreds of thousands of distinct CDR3 sequences, less than 25% seen once. Sequencing was carried out using blood, either unsorted or a sorted T cell fraction (not recorded which). The receptor set was obtained from a female donor with ankylosing spondylitis or in good health (not recorded which).

This clonotype was observed many times. The CDR3: CASSYRTITDTQYF. The CDR3 DNA reads TGTGCCAGCAGCTACAGGACTATCACAGATACGCAGTATTTT. The chain combines TRBV7-2 with TRBJ2-3, with D possibly TRBD2 on 6 matching bases. V was cut by 4 bases and J by 2 bases, with 10 bases left in between. Germline V gene lookup returns CDR1 SGHTA and CDR2 FQGNSA. The CDR3 contains 14 residues.

Details on this clonotype: At one boundary the junction diverges from the germline segment, which might be a read error. The V and J genes are TRBV7-8 and TRBJ1-1; D possibly corresponds to TRBD1 (6 bases). The CDR3 is made up of 15 amino acids. Per the germline V gene, CDR1 is SGHVS and CDR2 is FQNEAQ. This CDR3 is CASSPRQGKYTEVFF. The CDR3 DNA reads TGTGCCAGCAGCCCCCGGCAGGGGAAGTACACTGAAGTTTTCTTT. The full variable domain, in which reference TRBV7-8 and TRBJ1-1 provide the parts outside the CDR3, is GAGVSQSPRYKVAKRGQDVALRCDPISGHVSLFWYQQALGQGPEFLTYFQNEAQLDKSGLPSDRFFAERPEGSVSTLKIQRTQQEDSAVYLCASSPRQGKYTEVFFGQGTRLTVV.

This clonotype was seen a handful of times. The chain joins TRBV7-9 to TRBJ2-2; the D is unclear. The CDR3 has 14 amino acids. The germline V and J ends were trimmed by 4 bases and 2 bases, with 8 bases remaining between them. Germline CDR1 and CDR2: SEHNR and FQNEAQ (reference sequence). CDR3 protein: CASSYVDNTGELFF. CDR3 DNA: TGTGCCAGCAGCTACGTGGACAACACCGGGGAGCTGTTTTTT.

This chain uses TRBV3-1 with TRBJ1-2; D uncertain. Trimming left V 10 bases short and J 0 bases short, with 15 bases between. This CDR3 has 14 residues. The germline CDR1 and CDR2 sequences are LGHDT and YNNKEL (reference sequence). CDR3 sequence: CANGTRASNYGYTF. DNA for the CDR3: TGTGCCAACGGTACGAGGGCCTCTAACTATGGCTACACCTTC.

This clonotype was found many times. The chain is built from TRBV29-1 and TRBJ2-1, with 7 bases that match TRBD1. The CDR3 is 13 amino acids. Trimming at V came to 3 bases and at J to 7 bases, leaving 6 bases not matched to a gene. The germline V gene has CDR1 SQVTM and CDR2 ANQGSEA. The CDR3 protein is CSVEHRGANEQFF. Here the CDR3 DNA reads TGCAGCGTTGAGCACAGGGGAGCAAATGAGCAGTTCTTC.

This clonotype was seen many times. The chain uses TRBV24-1 and TRBJ2-1; TRBD2 matches 7 bases. Germline trimming cut 3 bases from V and 8 bases from J; bases unmatched to any gene: 15. This CDR3 comprises 17 residues. Germline values: CDR1 KGHDR, CDR2 SFDVKD. CDR3 in amino acids: CATSDGAGGRAAYEQFF. The CDR3 coding sequence is TGTGCCACCAGTGATGGGGCCGGAGGGAGGGCCGCCTATGAGCAGTTCTTC.

V and J are TRBV4-3 and TRBJ2-1; D not resolved. This CDR3 has 14 amino acids. Trimming left V 4 bases short and J 6 bases short, with 13 bases between. CDR1 is LGHNA, CDR2 YSLEER, per germline. CDR3 sequence: CASSRGGSGNEQFF. CDR3 DNA sequence: TGCGCCAGCAGCCGTGGCGGTTCGGGCAATGAGCAGTTCTTC.

In this sample, this clonotype turned up a few times. The rearrangement joins TRBV6-1 to TRBJ2-7, with 9 bases lining up with TRBD1. V shed 4 bases and J 1 base; nucleotides not matched to a gene: 8. CDR3 size: 16 residues. The germline gives CDR1 MNHNS, CDR2 SASEGT. Written as DNA, the CDR3 is TGTGCCAGCAGTGGCCGAGGGACAGGGTTATCCTACGAGCAGTACTTC. This codes for CASSGRGTGLSYEQYF.

This clonotype was seen ten or more times. The V call is TRBV10-3, the J call TRBJ2-1, with D unresolved. V was cut by 8 bases and J by 9 bases, with 20 bases left in between. CDR1 is ENHRY and CDR2 is SYGVKD in the germline V gene. This CDR3 spans 14 amino acids. This chain's CDR3 is CAIGSISRTAEQFF. In nucleotides, the CDR3 is TGTGCCATCGGCTCGATATCCCGGACGGCTGAGCAGTTCTTC.